The T cell receptor (beta chain) described here comes from a study of radiotherapy plus CTLA-4 blockade in lung cancer (dated by TCRdb to between 2018 and 2020). Concerning the study at large: Among enrolled patients, under 20% had an objective response and roughly 33% reached disease control. General conclusions and limits of the study: TCR clones derived from tumors expanded in peripheral blood after treatment with radiotherapy and ipilimumab. Increased serum interferon-beta after radiation, together with early dynamic changes in blood T cell clones, were reported to be the strongest predictors of response.

Library generation was performed with the immunoSEQ multiplex PCR assay. Sourced from immuneACCESS, this table was stored by TCRdb with only in-frame sequences that have V and J called. A share of the clones is absent; for the studies checked, an unresolved V gene accounts for under half, and the remainder has no known explanation. The sample table holds approximately 99,000 clones, of which about 86% were seen once. The biggest ten clones account for 4.5% to 6% of the sample. To note about this clone: The antigen it binds to is not known. The input lacks base qualities; no much larger clone sits a single base away.

In this study, focal radiation therapy paired with CTLA-4 blockade (ipilimumab) was tested in patients who had chemo-refractory metastatic non-small-cell lung cancer. In the germline V gene, CDR1 corresponds to ENHRY and CDR2 to SYGVKD. Including the terminal cysteine and phenylalanine, the CDR3 comprises 14 residues. Solely the CDR3 DNA is kept, with 42 bases framed from the first base. V is trimmed back by 0 bases and J by 7 bases, and the junction contains 3 bases that no gene match accounts for. The chain uses TRBV10-3 and TRBJ2-1, with 7 bases matching TRBD2. Here the sequenced sample was peripheral blood, taken from a patient treated with radiotherapy plus ipilimumab. This receptor was taken from a human donor with non-small cell lung cancer that progressed on radiotherapy plus ipilimumab. The CDR3 reads as follows: CAISESFSGNEQFF. The DNA sequence is TGTGCCATCAGTGAGTCCTTTAGCGGGAATGAGCAGTTCTTC.